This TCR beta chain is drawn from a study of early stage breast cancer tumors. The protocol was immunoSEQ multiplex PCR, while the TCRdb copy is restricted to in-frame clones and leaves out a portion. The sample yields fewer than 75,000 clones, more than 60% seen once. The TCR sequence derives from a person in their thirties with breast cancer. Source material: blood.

CDR3 residues: CASSGQAYGYTF. Written as DNA, the CDR3 is TGTGCCAGCTCGGGACAGGCCTATGGCTACACCTTC. The chain couples TRBV18 to TRBJ1-2; 8 positions agree with TRBD1. The germline CDR1 and CDR2 sequences are KGHSH and LQKENI. V lost 6 bases, J lost 4 bases, and 1 base stayed unmatched. The CDR3 consists of 12 residues. The whole variable domain, filled in from reference TRBV18 and TRBJ1-2, reads NAGVMQNPRHLVRRRGQEARLRCSPMKGHSHVYWYRQLPEEGLKFMVYLQKENIIDESGMPKERFSAEFPKEGPSILRIQQVVRGDSAAYFCASSGQAYGYTFGSGTRLTVV.